Below are 13 T cell receptor beta chains sequenced from a single sample in a study of shared clonotypes between healthy human individuals (dated by TCRdb to the early 2020s). For the CD8 naive samples, CD45RO-negative cells were positively selected for CCR7, yielding a CD45RA+CCR7+ population from which TemRA cells were excluded. Libraries came from the immunoSEQ multiplex PCR assay. TCRdb mirrors the immuneACCESS table, restricted to in-frame sequences. Some clones are absent from its copies; in checked studies, under half trace to an unresolved V gene, and the reason for the others is unknown. The sample table holds about 2 million clones, of which 85% to 95% were seen once. The top ten hold roughly 1% of the sample. The sample taken for sequencing was naive CD8+ T cells sorted from blood. The intended sense of this specimen's cell subset or site label: CD45RA+CCR7+. The receptors come from a man aged 18 to 30 in good health.

The rearrangement links TRBV4-1 to TRBJ1-4; unclear D gene. The V and J ends lost 5 bases and 3 bases respectively, with 13 bases between them. Per germline, CDR1 MGHRA and CDR2 YSYEKL. The CDR3 has 15 amino acids. In DNA, the CDR3 is TGCGCCAGCAGCTCTTCTATCTTGGCTAATGAAAAACTGTTTTTT. Amino acids: CASSSSILANEKLFF.

This clone has a single count. The CDR3 is CASSLGLAGGPRTDTQYF. As DNA, the CDR3 is TGTGCCAGTAGTCTCGGACTAGCGGGAGGGCCGCGCACAGATACGCAGTATTTT. The chain uses TRBV19 and TRBJ2-3; 15 bases are a match to TRBD2. CDR3 length equals 18 residues. The germline CDR1 and CDR2 sequences are LNHDA and SQIVND (reference sequence). V was clipped by 5 bases and J by 1 base; unmatched bases: 7.

In the case of this clone: The sample contains more than one DNA sequence encoding this CDR3. The chain carries TRBV5-5 and TRBJ1-1; no reliable D call. In germline, CDR1 is SGHKS, CDR2 YYEKEE (reference sequence). This CDR3 is 12 amino acids long. V was cut by 2 bases and J by 5 bases, with 7 bases left in between. For the CDR3, the DNA is TGTGCCAGCAGCTTAGTTGGGACTGAAGCTTTCTTT. This translates into CASSLVGTEAFF.

The V gene is TRBV6-5, the J gene TRBJ1-4; D is ambiguous. The V end was cut by 6 bases, the J end by 6 bases, with 14 bases between. Germline V gene sequence: CDR1 MNHEY, CDR2 SVGAGI. This CDR3 contains 14 residues. This CDR3 is CASSPQRVYEKLFF. DNA for the CDR3: TGTGCCAGCAGCCCCCAAAGGGTTTATGAAAAACTGTTTTTT.

This clone showed up just a few times. The chain uses TRBV4-1 and TRBJ2-1, with D perhaps matching TRBD1 (5 bases). This CDR3 spans 12 amino acids. Trimming pared 0 bases from V and 9 bases from J, leaving 6 bases between. Germline CDR1 MGHRA, CDR2 YSYEKL. DNA for the CDR3: TGCGCCAGCAGCCAAGATGGGGCTGAGCAGTTCTTC. It yields the protein CASSQDGAEQFF.

The chain couples TRBV28 to TRBJ2-7, with D unclear. Trimming removed 7 bases from V and 4 bases from J, with 11 bases in between. The CDR3 sequence is 12 residues long. CDR1 and CDR2 from the germline V gene are MDHEN and SYDVKM. The CDR3 DNA reads as TGTGCCAGCACCGGGCGCGAGTACGAGCAGTACTTC. Protein sequence: CASTGREYEQYF.

The CDR3 coding sequence is TGTGCCAGCAGCTTAGGTTCCAGCGGGAGAATCACCGGGGAGCTGTTTTTT. It specifies CASSLGSSGRITGELFF. The chain combines TRBV13 with TRBJ2-2; the match to TRBD2 covers 8 bases. Looked up from germline, CDR1 is PRHDT and CDR2 is FYEKMQ (reference sequence). The CDR3 runs to 17 residues. V was clipped by 0 bases and J by 4 bases; unmatched bases: 7.

The rearrangement links TRBV6-5 to TRBJ2-7; 7 bases align to TRBD2. Trimming removed 6 bases from V and 3 bases from J; junction bases left unmatched: 8. The CDR3 consists of 14 residues. Germline V gene data show CDR1 as MNHEY and CDR2 as SVGAGI. The CDR3: CASSMSSSGYEQYF. Written as DNA, the CDR3 is TGTGCCAGCAGCATGTCGTCTAGCGGCTACGAGCAGTACTTC.

This chain uses TRBV11-2 with TRBJ1-4; D gene ambiguous. From germline, CDR1 is SGHAT and CDR2 FQNNGV. The length of the CDR3 is 12 residues. V dropped 5 bases and J dropped 9 bases, with 10 bases sitting between them. CDR3 amino acids: CASSPHGQKLFF. In nucleotides, the CDR3 is TGTGCCAGCAGCCCTCACGGTCAAAAACTGTTTTTT.

The genes are TRBV5-5 and TRBJ2-5; D not certain. The CDR3 is 14 amino acids. The germline CDR1 and CDR2 sequences are SGHKS and YYEKEE (reference sequence). Trimming removed 0 bases at V and 8 bases at J, with 14 bases between. This chain's CDR3 is CASSLEGASSTQYF. CDR3 nucleotide sequence: TGTGCCAGCAGCTTGGAGGGCGCTTCTTCAACCCAGTACTTC.

The genes are TRBV30 and TRBJ1-1, with D perhaps matching TRBD1 (6 bases). Trimming removed 7 bases at V and 0 bases at J, with 18 bases between. The germline V gene has CDR1 GTSNPN and CDR2 SVGIG (reference sequence). This CDR3 spans 15 amino acids. DNA of the CDR3: TGTGCCTCCCACTATCTGGACAGAATGAACACTGAAGCTTTCTTT. Amino acids: CASHYLDRMNTEAFF.

The gene calls are TRBV27 and TRBJ2-3; D possibly uses TRBD1 or TRBD2 (5 bases each). The germline CDR1 and CDR2 sequences are MNHEY and SMNVEV (reference sequence). The CDR3 has 15 amino acids. V lost 4 bases and J 0 bases, leaving 11 bases between the germline ends. The CDR3 reads CASSSRDASTDTQYF. CDR3 DNA sequence: TGTGCCAGCAGTTCAAGGGACGCTAGCACAGATACGCAGTATTTT.

The genes are TRBV4-1 and TRBJ2-3; D ambiguous. Germline V gene sequence: CDR1 MGHRA, CDR2 YSYEKL. The length of the CDR3 is 13 residues. V was shortened by 2 bases and J by 2 bases, with 5 bases between the two germline ends. The CDR3 sequence: CASSQFFTDTQYF. The CDR3 DNA reads TGCGCCAGCAGCCAATTCTTCACAGATACGCAGTATTTT.